The rows below give T cell receptor beta chains drawn from one sample of a study of blood T cell repertoires in COVID-19. Profiled with immunoSEQ multiplex PCR; TCRdb holds only in-frame clones, not every one. The table shows fewer than 50,000 clones, with 70% to 90% occurring only once. Material for sequencing was peripheral blood. These TCRs come from a man aged 70 or older with active COVID-19. The CDR3 runs from the conserved cysteine through the conserved F or W. The D gene is left open where the match is weak. Clone size is given for some rows only: seen once, a few or many times, or a class if the clone is expanded.

v_call	d_call	j_call	clone_size	cdr3_nt	cdr3_aa
TRBV5-1	TRBD1	TRBJ1-1	-	TGCGCCAGCAGCCAGGGACAGGGGGCCACTGAAGCTTTCTTT	CASSQGQGATEAFF
TRBV6-5	TRBD1	TRBJ2-5	once	TGTGCCAGCGGTAGACAGGGGTTTGAAGAGACCCAGTACTTC	CASGRQGFEETQYF
TRBV27	-	TRBJ2-7	-	TGTGCCAGCAGTTTATCGTCGGGTTACGAGCAGTACTTC	CASSLSSGYEQYF
TRBV6-6	-	TRBJ2-1	-	TGTGCCAGCAGTTACTCCCGAGTGTACAATGAGCAGTTCTTC	CASSYSRVYNEQFF
TRBV7-2	TRBD1	TRBJ2-1	-	TGTGCCAGCAGCCCAAAGGGACAGCTCTACAATGAGCAGTTCTTC	CASSPKGQLYNEQFF
TRBV7-2	TRBD2	TRBJ2-5	few	TGTGCCAGCAGCTTAGGCTTTACAGCGGGGCAAGAGACCCAGTACTTC	CASSLGFTAGQETQYF
TRBV28	TRBD2	TRBJ2-7	-	TGTGCCAGCAGTTCCCTAGCGGGAGTTGGGGACGAGCAGTACTTC	CASSSLAGVGDEQYF
TRBV4-2	TRBD2	TRBJ2-2	-	TGTGCCAGCAGCCAATTTAGCGGGGTCACCGGGGAGCTGTTTTTT	CASSQFSGVTGELFF
TRBV4-3	TRBD2	TRBJ2-3	-	TGCGCCAGCAGCCAAGATCTGGTAGTAGCGGGAAGGGTTGATACGCAGTATTTT	CASSQDLVVAGRVDTQYF
TRBV19	TRBD1	TRBJ1-5	-	TGTGCCAGTAGTATTTCTACAGGGGTACGAAGCAATCAGCCCCAGCATTTT	CASSISTGVRSNQPQHF
TRBV7-9	-	TRBJ2-1	-	TGTGCCAGCAGCTCCGGACTTGGGGAGCAGTTCTTC	CASSSGLGEQFF
TRBV7-2	TRBD1	TRBJ1-6	-	TGTGCCAGCAGCTTTGACAGGGGGCGCATGATTTCTGGTTCACCCCTCCACTTT	CASSFDRGRMISGSPLHF
TRBV3-1/TRBV3-2	TRBD1	TRBJ1-4	-	TGTGCCAGCAGCCCGGACAGGGCTAATGAAAAACTGTTTTTT	CASSPDRANEKLFF
TRBV11-3	-	TRBJ2-7	-	TGTGCCAGCTCGGAGGGCGCTTCCTCCTACGAGCAGTACTTC	CASSEGASSYEQYF
TRBV7-2	TRBD2	TRBJ2-3	-	TGTGCCAGCAGCTCGAAGGGGGGACTAGCGGCCTCGGATACGCAGTATTTT	CASSSKGGLAASDTQYF
TRBV5-3	TRBD1	TRBJ1-6	once	TGTGCCAGAAGCCTGGACAGGGATAATTCACCCCTCCACTTT	CARSLDRDNSPLHF
TRBV18	-	TRBJ1-5	-	TGTGCCAGCTCACCCTCCCGGGGTCAGCCCCAGCATTTT	CASSPSRGQPQHF
TRBV5-1	TRBD2	TRBJ2-7	-	TGCGCCAGCAGTTTCAGAGCGGGAGGGTCGTCCTACGAGCAGTACTTC	CASSFRAGGSSYEQYF
TRBV5-6	TRBD2	TRBJ2-7	-	TGTGCCAGCAGCCTCCTAGCGGGAGCGCAGTACTTC	CASSLLAGAQYF
TRBV6-1	-	TRBJ1-5	-	TGTGCCAGCAACCAAGGGGTTGGACAGCCCCAGCATTTT	CASNQGVGQPQHF
TRBV4-1	-	TRBJ2-7	-	TGCGCCAGCAGCCAAGGGGCCCGTCCCTACGAGCAGTACTTC	CASSQGARPYEQYF
TRBV18	-	TRBJ2-5	few	TGTGCCAGCTCACCGCGTTCCCAAGAGACCCAGTACTTC	CASSPRSQETQYF